The T cell receptor (beta chain) under discussion was sequenced for a study of shared clonotypes between healthy human individuals. Germline V lookup: CDR1 SGHRS, CDR2 YFSETQ. The CDR3 consists of 15 residues. V was trimmed by 3 bases and J by 0 bases, leaving 10 bases between them. At deep level, the assay was performed. Assay used: immunoSEQ multiplex PCR; TCRdb lists only in-frame clones, some missing. This sample has about 510,000 clones; over 60% occur once, and the top ten carry approximately 12%. The specimen was PBMCs. The sequence derives from a middle-aged woman in good health. Some clones in this sample may be carry-over from other donors' samples. This chain joins TRBV5-1 and TRBJ2-4, with D tentatively TRBD2 (5 bases). This chain's CDR3 is CASSSGNVAKNIQYF. CDR3 coding DNA: TGCGCCAGCAGCTCCGGGAACGTAGCCAAAAACATTCAGTACTTC. Looking up the rest from reference TRBV5-1 and TRBJ2-4 gives the full variable domain: KAGVTQTPRYLIKTRGQQVTLSCSPISGHRSVSWYQQTPGQGLQFLFEYFSETQRNKGNFPGRFSGRQFSNSRSEMNVSTLELGDSALYLCASSSGNVAKNIQYFGAGTRLSVL.